Listed below are T cell receptor beta chains from one sample, sequenced in a study of T-cell reconstitution after alpha-beta-depleted transplantation in children. TCRdb reprocessed the PCR reads with MiXCR, giving one entry per CDR3 protein. The sample contains about half a million distinct CDR3 sequences, approximately 12% of which appear only once. The specimen comprised PBMCs from the stem cell graft donor, sampled from the stem cell graft. These receptors all come from a human donor who donated a stem cell graft to a child with combined immunodeficiency. CDR3s include the opening cysteine and the closing phenylalanine or tryptophan. The order of the fields is CDR3 DNA, CDR3 protein, clone size, J gene, V gene, D gene. A D gene is named only where the DNA matches it firmly. Some rows have no size entry. The others give once, few or many, or a class for an expanded clone.

DNA: TGCAGCGTTGAACAGGCGGGGACCCAGTACTTC
CDR3: CSVEQAGTQYF
size: many
J: TRBJ2-5
V: TRBV29-1
D: .

DNA: TGCGCCAGCAGCTTGGGGGGCCTAGCGAGTTCCTACGAGCAGTACTTC
CDR3: CASSLGGLASSYEQYF
size: .
J: TRBJ2-7
V: TRBV5-1
D: .

DNA: TGCAGCGTTGTAGGTGGGGCCGGGGAGCTGTTTTTT
CDR3: CSVVGGAGELFF
size: few
J: TRBJ2-2
V: TRBV29-1
D: .

DNA: TGTGCCAGCAGCTCCCCCCGGGCGGGGGGCCAAGAGACCCAGTACTTC
CDR3: CASSSPRAGGQETQYF
size: many
J: TRBJ2-5
V: TRBV5-6
D: TRBD2

DNA: TGTGCCAGCAGTGAGAACCCGGGGGAAAAACTGTTTTTT
CDR3: CASSENPGEKLFF
size: .
J: TRBJ1-4
V: TRBV2
D: .

DNA: TGCAGCGTTGAAACAGGGAGCTCTGGAAACACCATATATTTT
CDR3: CSVETGSSGNTIYF
size: many
J: TRBJ1-3
V: TRBV29-1
D: .

DNA: TGTGCCACCAGCACCTGGGGCATTCAGCTCGGACCCACTCGCAATGAGCAGTTCTTC
CDR3: CATSTWGIQLGPTRNEQFF
size: many
J: TRBJ2-1
V: TRBV15
D: .

DNA: TGTGCCAGCAGCCAAGATCTTGCGGAGCGTCTGGACGAGCAGTACTTC
CDR3: CASSQDLAERLDEQYF
size: few
J: TRBJ2-7
V: TRBV3-1
D: .

DNA: TGTGCCTGGAGTGCAGGGATTTTCCCCGGGGAGCTGTTTTTT
CDR3: CAWSAGIFPGELFF
size: few
J: TRBJ2-2
V: TRBV30
D: .

DNA: TGTGCCAGCAGCAGGGAAGAGCAGTTCTTC
CDR3: CASSREEQFF
size: many
J: TRBJ2-1
V: TRBV7-8
D: .

DNA: TGTGCCAGCAGCTTAGAGAGCTCGGGCACCGGGGAGCTGTTTTTT
CDR3: CASSLESSGTGELFF
size: .
J: TRBJ2-2
V: TRBV7-3
D: .

DNA: TGCAGCGTCATAGCGGGAGGGCCCAATGAGCAGTTCTTC
CDR3: CSVIAGGPNEQFF
size: many
J: TRBJ2-1
V: TRBV29-1
D: TRBD2

DNA: TGTGCCAGCAGCATCCCGGGGGTTGACACTGAAGCTTTCTTT
CDR3: CASSIPGVDTEAFF
size: many
J: TRBJ1-1
V: TRBV7-3
D: .

DNA: TGTGCCAGCAGGCCCTCGACCGCCGGGGATTCACCCCTCCACTTT
CDR3: CASRPSTAGDSPLHF
size: many
J: TRBJ1-6
V: TRBV28
D: .

DNA: TGCAGCGCCCCGGGACATAGTAGCAATCAGCCCCAGCATTTT
CDR3: CSAPGHSSNQPQHF
size: .
J: TRBJ1-5
V: TRBV29-1
D: .

DNA: TGTGCCAGCAACCGGAGGGCCCTCCCCAGGGACGAGCAGTACTTC
CDR3: CASNRRALPRDEQYF
size: few
J: TRBJ2-7
V: TRBV6-1
D: .

DNA: TGTGCCAGCAGCTTAGTGCGTCGGACCACCTACGAGCAGTACTTC
CDR3: CASSLVRRTTYEQYF
size: few
J: TRBJ2-7
V: TRBV7-8
D: .

DNA: TGTGCCTGGGCCCAGGGTATGTCCTGCGAGCAGTACTTC
CDR3: CAWAQGMSCEQYF
size: .
J: TRBJ2-7
V: TRBV30
D: .

DNA: TGTGCCAGCAGCTCCTTGGGGGACAGGGGGCGCGGGGCCAACGTCCTGACTTTC
CDR3: CASSSLGDRGRGANVLTF
size: .
J: TRBJ2-6
V: TRBV11-1
D: TRBD1

DNA: TGTGCCAGCAGACTCCTAGCGGGAGTGGGAAATGAGCAGTTCTTC
CDR3: CASRLLAGVGNEQFF
size: many
J: TRBJ2-1
V: TRBV12-3/TRBV12-4
D: TRBD2

DNA: TGTGCCAGCAGCCCTGGGGGGAGGGACAATGAAAAACTGTTTTTT
CDR3: CASSPGGRDNEKLFF
size: many
J: TRBJ1-4
V: TRBV11-2
D: .

DNA: TGTGCCATCAGTGCGGTCCACGTCGGTGTGGATGAGCAGTTCTTC
CDR3: CAISAVHVGVDEQFF
size: many
J: TRBJ2-1
V: TRBV10-3
D: .

DNA: TGTGCCAGCAGCTTAGGGGGACACCTCTTAGGATACGAGCAGTACTTC
CDR3: CASSLGGHLLGYEQYF
size: many
J: TRBJ2-7
V: TRBV7-2
D: .

DNA: TGTGCCATCAGTGAGTCTATAGCGGGTCGCACAGATACGCAGTATTTT
CDR3: CAISESIAGRTDTQYF
size: few
J: TRBJ2-3
V: TRBV10-3
D: TRBD2

DNA: TGTGCCAGCAGTGGACTAGCGGGAGCCTACGAGCAGTACTTC
CDR3: CASSGLAGAYEQYF
size: few
J: TRBJ2-7
V: TRBV6-2/TRBV6-3
D: TRBD2

DNA: TGTGCCAGCAGCGTAAGCTCGGTGTACAGAGAGACCCAGTACTTC
CDR3: CASSVSSVYRETQYF
size: many
J: TRBJ2-5
V: TRBV9
D: .

DNA: TGCAGTGCTGGAGGGGGGGGGTCTAGCACAGATACGCAGTATTTT
CDR3: CSAGGGGSSTDTQYF
size: .
J: TRBJ2-3
V: TRBV20-1
D: .

DNA: TGTGCCAGCAGCGATCAAGCGGGAGGGCCGGGTGAGCAGTACTTC
CDR3: CASSDQAGGPGEQYF
size: .
J: TRBJ2-7
V: TRBV7-2
D: TRBD2

DNA: TGCGCCAGCAGCCTATCGACAGGCACCTATGGCTACACCTTC
CDR3: CASSLSTGTYGYTF
size: few
J: TRBJ1-2
V: TRBV4-3
D: .

DNA: TGTGCCATCAGTGAGGCGGCCAGGGTGCAGTACTTC
CDR3: CAISEAARVQYF
size: many
J: TRBJ2-7
V: TRBV10-3
D: .

DNA: TGTGCCAGCACCCCGATGAGTACGTATAGCTCCTACGAGCAGTACTTC
CDR3: CASTPMSTYSSYEQYF
size: many
J: TRBJ2-7
V: TRBV7-2
D: .

DNA: TGTGCCAGCACCAAAGGGGCTGGTGAAGGGAAGCAGTACTTC
CDR3: CASTKGAGEGKQYF
size: many
J: TRBJ2-7
V: TRBV12-3/TRBV12-4
D: .

DNA: TGTGCCAGCAGTGAAGTTTGGTTTTTATCGAGCCTACTATACGAGCAGTACTTC
CDR3: CASSEVWFLSSLLYEQYF
size: .
J: TRBJ2-7
V: TRBV6-1
D: .

DNA: TGTGCCAGCAGTGAAGACAGGGGGTACAATGAGCAGTTCTTC
CDR3: CASSEDRGYNEQFF
size: few
J: TRBJ2-1
V: TRBV6-1
D: TRBD1

DNA: TGTGCCAGCAGCCAAGATCCCTCCTTTGGTTCACCCCTCCACTTT
CDR3: CASSQDPSFGSPLHF
size: few
J: TRBJ1-6
V: TRBV3-1
D: .

DNA: TGTGCCAGCAGCCAACCCATCCCCTTCGGGGTGGGGGAGCAGTTCTTC
CDR3: CASSQPIPFGVGEQFF
size: .
J: TRBJ2-1
V: TRBV4-2
D: .

DNA: TGCGCCAGCAGCTTGGAAAACCGGGAAACAGATACGCAGTATTTT
CDR3: CASSLENRETDTQYF
size: .
J: TRBJ2-3
V: TRBV5-1
D: .

DNA: TGTGCCAGCAGCTTACTCCCGGAGACTAATGAAAAACTGTTTTTT
CDR3: CASSLLPETNEKLFF
size: many
J: TRBJ1-4
V: TRBV7-2
D: .

DNA: TGCGCCAGCAGCCGCTCCGGACAGGGGGACGAGCAGTACTTC
CDR3: CASSRSGQGDEQYF
size: .
J: TRBJ2-7
V: TRBV5-1
D: TRBD1

DNA: TGTGCCACCAACAGCGTTGGGAATTCGTTGGCTTTCTTT
CDR3: CATNSVGNSLAFF
size: .
J: TRBJ1-1
V: TRBV6-2/TRBV6-3
D: .

DNA: TGCGCCAGCGGCTACCAACAGGCCTCCTACGAGCAGTACTTC
CDR3: CASGYQQASYEQYF
size: many
J: TRBJ2-7
V: TRBV5-1
D: .

DNA: TGCAGTGCTAGAGAGACAGGGGACTATGGCTACACCTTC
CDR3: CSARETGDYGYTF
size: few
J: TRBJ1-2
V: TRBV20-1
D: TRBD1

DNA: TGCGCCAGCAGCTTGGAACAGAACACCGGGGAGCTGTTTTTT
CDR3: CASSLEQNTGELFF
size: .
J: TRBJ2-2
V: TRBV5-1
D: .

DNA: TGTGCCACCAGCCCCGGACAGGGGATTGCTAATGAAAAACTGTTTTTT
CDR3: CATSPGQGIANEKLFF
size: .
J: TRBJ1-4
V: TRBV15
D: TRBD1

DNA: TGTGCCAGCAGTTACTCGTGGCGTGATCAGCCCCAGCATTTT
CDR3: CASSYSWRDQPQHF
size: few
J: TRBJ1-5
V: TRBV6-5
D: .

DNA: TGTGCCAGCAGTTTAAGGGGAGTAATAGATACGCAGTATTTT
CDR3: CASSLRGVIDTQYF
size: .
J: TRBJ2-3
V: TRBV27
D: .

DNA: TGTGCCAGTAGTACCCCACAGGGGACCTATGGCTACACCTTC
CDR3: CASSTPQGTYGYTF
size: .
J: TRBJ1-2
V: TRBV19
D: TRBD1

DNA: TGCAGTGCTAGAGAGCCCCAAGGCTCTGGAAACACCATATATTTT
CDR3: CSAREPQGSGNTIYF
size: few
J: TRBJ1-3
V: TRBV20-1
D: .

DNA: TGTGCCAGCAGCTCGCTACAGAACCCCACCTACGAGCAGTACTTC
CDR3: CASSSLQNPTYEQYF
size: many
J: TRBJ2-7
V: TRBV5-4
D: .

DNA: TGTGCCAGCAGTTTAAAGGGATTGGCAGGGCTAAGCAATCAGCCCCAGCATTTT
CDR3: CASSLKGLAGLSNQPQHF
size: many
J: TRBJ1-5
V: TRBV27
D: .

DNA: TGTGCCAGCAGCTCCGGACTCCTCACCGGGGAGCTGTTTTTT
CDR3: CASSSGLLTGELFF
size: .
J: TRBJ2-2
V: TRBV5-1
D: .

DNA: TGCGCCAGCAGCCTCCAGGGTTCGACCTACGAGCAGTACTTC
CDR3: CASSLQGSTYEQYF
size: few
J: TRBJ2-7
V: TRBV4-3
D: .

DNA: TGTGCCACCAGTGATCCGCGGGGGAATGACTTCACAGATACGCAGTATTTT
CDR3: CATSDPRGNDFTDTQYF
size: many
J: TRBJ2-3
V: TRBV24-1
D: TRBD2

DNA: TGTGCCAGCAGCTCCTGGACTCGACGAGACAATGAGCAGTTCTTC
CDR3: CASSSWTRRDNEQFF
size: few
J: TRBJ2-1
V: TRBV11-3
D: .

DNA: TGCAGTGCTAGAGGGGTATACCAAGAGACCCAGTACTTC
CDR3: CSARGVYQETQYF
size: .
J: TRBJ2-5
V: TRBV20-1
D: .